The 12 T cell receptor beta chains listed next were all sequenced from one sample in a study of T cell responses to AZD1222 COVID-19 vaccine. The assay was immunoSEQ multiplex PCR, and TCRdb's table has in-frame clones only and misses some. The sample records more than 100,000 clones, 93% being singletons. Sequenced here: peripheral blood, sampled on day 0 of AZD1222 vaccination. Receptor source: an adult in good health.

The chain couples TRBV29-1 to TRBJ1-5, with D possibly TRBD1 on 5 matching bases. There are 13 residues in the CDR3. V was cut by 6 bases and J by 5 bases, with 14 bases left in between. Germline V gene lookup returns CDR1 SQVTM and CDR2 ANQGSEA. The chain's CDR3 is CSVARGTDQPQHF. CDR3 bases: TGCAGCGTCGCGAGGGGAACAGATCAGCCCCAGCATTTT.

The V call is TRBV5-4, the J call TRBJ2-7, with D possibly being TRBD2 (5 bases). Germline CDR1 reads SGHNT; CDR2 reads YYREEE (reference sequence). V shed 4 bases and J shed 3 bases, with 8 bases lying between them. The CDR3 covers 12 residues. The CDR3 DNA sequence: TGTGCCAGCAGCCTTGAGGGCTACGAGCAGTACTTC. As protein: CASSLEGYEQYF.

V usage is TRBV6-1 and J usage is TRBJ1-6; 7 nucleotides align to TRBD1. Germline trimming cut 6 bases from V and 5 bases from J; bases unmatched to any gene: 13. Looked up from germline, CDR1 is MNHNS and CDR2 is SASEGT. The CDR3 has 17 residues. In nucleotides, the CDR3 is TGTGCCAGCAGCGAACTCAGGGGGAGGTCTGATAATTCACCCCTCCACTTT. Translated, it gives CASSELRGRSDNSPLHF.

The V and J genes are TRBV7-8 and TRBJ1-2; D is undetermined. This CDR3 is 14 amino acids long. V was clipped by 1 base and J by 8 bases, with 14 bases between them. Germline CDR1 SGHVS, CDR2 FQNEAQ. The CDR3 region is CASSLDSLLNGYTF. The DNA of the CDR3 is TGTGCCAGCAGCTTAGATTCTCTACTTAACGGCTACACCTTC.

This clone was counted a few times. V is TRBV6-1 and J is TRBJ1-6; D not resolved. This CDR3 contains 16 residues. V was trimmed by 4 bases and J by 0 bases, leaving 10 bases between them. Germline-derived CDR1 and CDR2 are MNHNS and SASEGT. The CDR3 loop reads CASSGELSSYNSPLHF. In DNA, the CDR3 is TGTGCCAGCAGTGGAGAATTAAGCTCCTATAATTCACCCCTCCACTTT.

The chain combines TRBV27 with TRBJ1-5; D is unclear. V was pared by 5 bases and J by 9 bases, with 11 bases between. This CDR3 is built from 12 residues. Germline V gene sequence: CDR1 MNHEY, CDR2 SMNVEV (reference sequence). In nucleotides, the CDR3 is TGTGCCAGCAGTGCATCCTCCGGGCCCCAGCATTTT. Its translation: CASSASSGPQHF.

This sequence joins TRBV5-4 and TRBJ2-3, with D possibly being TRBD2 (5 bases). V gave up 0 bases and J gave up 2 bases, with 13 bases separating them. This CDR3 contains 16 residues. Germline V lookup: CDR1 SGHNT, CDR2 YYREEE (reference sequence). CDR3 sequence: CASSLEGGQITDTQYF. DNA of the CDR3: TGTGCCAGCAGCTTGGAGGGCGGGCAAATCACAGATACGCAGTATTTT.

The chain has TRBV9 and TRBJ2-1; TRBD2 matches 12 bases. This CDR3 has 18 residues. Germline assignment: CDR1 SGDLS and CDR2 YYNGEE. J lost 3 bases, V lost 0 bases, and 7 bases had no gene match. In DNA form, the CDR3 reads TGTGCCAGCAGCGTAGGGGCTAGCGGGAGGGAAAACTACAATGAGCAGTTCTTC. Amino acid sequence: CASSVGASGRENYNEQFF.

The rearrangement uses TRBV9 and TRBJ2-2; 10 bases map to TRBD2. Germline CDR1 and CDR2: SGDLS and YYNGEE. This CDR3 contains 18 residues. V trimming: 3 bases; J trimming: 3 bases; junction bases outside the gene matches: 11. The CDR3 sequence is CASSGSGRAYADTGELFF. CDR3 bases: TGTGCCAGCAGCGGAAGCGGGAGGGCCTATGCGGACACCGGGGAGCTGTTTTTT.

The chain has TRBV7-2 and TRBJ2-1, with D possibly matching TRBD2 (5 bases). Germline lookup yields CDR1 SGHTA and CDR2 FQGNSA. Trimming stripped 8 bases from V and 8 bases from J, with 10 bases between. The CDR3 runs to 11 residues. CDR3 coding DNA: TGTGCCAGCTCAGTCGGGGATGAGCAGTTCTTC. Encoded protein: CASSVGDEQFF.

The genes are TRBV9 and TRBJ2-2; D perhaps matches TRBD2 (5 bases). CDR1 and CDR2 (germline): SGDLS, YYNGEE. This CDR3 region has 16 residues. V gave up 0 bases and J gave up 4 bases, with 13 bases separating them. In nucleotides, the CDR3 is TGTGCCAGCAGCGTAGGGGAGCGGCGACGCACCGGGGAGCTGTTTTTT. Its translation: CASSVGERRRTGELFF.

A note on this clone: At one of its ends the junction is not consistent with the germline gene, which may arise from a read error. This chain joins TRBV12-5 and TRBJ1-6, with 8 positions matching TRBD1. Germline lookup yields CDR1 LGHNT and CDR2 FRNRAP. The CDR3 is 18 amino acids. The DNA of the CDR3 is TGTGCTAGTGGCTTGGGGAATCCAGGGGGCGCATATAATTCACCCCTCCACTTT. Translating gives CASGLGNPGGAYNSPLHF.